Each of the 27 T cell receptor beta chains below was sequenced from the same sample in a study of blood T cell repertoires in COVID-19. The repertoire was sequenced with immunoSEQ multiplex PCR; TCRdb's copy has only in-frame clones and lacks some. The sample yields 150,000 or so clones, roughly 86% seen once. Sequenced sample: peripheral blood. The receptors come from a human donor with acute or convalescent COVID-19. The donor label of this sample is uncertain.

The chain carries TRBV29-1 and TRBJ1-1; D perhaps matches TRBD1 (6 bases). Per the germline V gene, CDR1 is SQVTM and CDR2 is ANQGSEA. The germline V and J ends were trimmed by 7 bases and 0 bases, with 9 bases remaining between them. The CDR3 loop spans 12 amino acids. The CDR3 region is CSERTVNTEAFF. As DNA, the CDR3 is TGCAGCGAGAGGACAGTGAACACTGAAGCTTTCTTT. The full variable domain, its missing parts supplied by reference TRBV29-1 and TRBJ1-1, is SAVISQKPSRDICQRGTSLTIQCQVDSQVTMMFWYRQQPGQSLTLIATANQGSEATYESGFVIDKFPISRPNLTFSTLTVSNMSPEDSSIYLCSERTVNTEAFFGQGTRLTVV.

J is TRBJ2-2 and V is TRBV27; D gene uncertain. Trimming left V 2 bases short and J 6 bases short, with 13 bases between. The CDR3 has 15 residues. CDR1 is MNHEY, CDR2 SMNVEV, per germline (reference sequence). The CDR3: CASSLSRSSAGELFF. Written as DNA, the CDR3 is TGTGCCAGCAGTTTAAGTAGAAGTTCCGCCGGGGAGCTGTTTTTT.

This clone has just a few counts. DNA for the CDR3: TGTGCCAGCAGTGACGAGGGACAGGGGGCAATCAATGAGCAGTTCTTC. Its translation: CASSDEGQGAINEQFF. The chain uses TRBV25-1 and TRBJ2-1; 12 bases align to TRBD1. CDR1 MGHDK and CDR2 SYGVNS come from the germline V gene. The CDR3 has 16 amino acids. With V trimmed by 3 bases and J by 6 bases, 6 bases remained unmatched.

The chain has TRBV6-5 and TRBJ2-2; 7 bases fit TRBD1. The CDR3 covers 13 residues. Germline CDR1 is MNHEY and CDR2 is SVGAGI. J was trimmed by 6 bases and V by 6 bases; bases with no gene match: 4. The CDR3 region is CASRPQGAGELFF. In DNA, the CDR3 is TGTGCCAGCAGGCCGCAGGGGGCCGGGGAGCTGTTTTTT.

The chain joins TRBV19 to TRBJ2-3; 9 bases align to TRBD2. The CDR3 runs to 17 residues. Germline CDR1 is LNHDA and CDR2 is SQIVND (reference sequence). Unmatched junction bases numbered 12, after V lost 6 bases and J lost 2 bases. CDR3 sequence: CASSRGSSGGSTDTQYF. CDR3 nucleotides: TGTGCCAGTAGCCGCGGTAGTAGCGGGGGATCCACAGATACGCAGTATTTT.

This chain uses TRBV2 with TRBJ1-1; D call uncertain. V was pared by 8 bases and J by 3 bases, with 13 bases between. The CDR3 is 13 residues long. Germline lookup yields CDR1 SNHLY and CDR2 FYNNEI. The CDR3, as DNA: TGTGCCAGCGGGGTGGGAGGTTACACTGAAGCTTTCTTT. It yields the protein CASGVGGYTEAFF.

The chain recombines TRBV7-3 with TRBJ2-3; 8 bases match TRBD1. V lost 7 bases and J lost 3; bases outside the gene matches: 9. The CDR3 has 15 amino acids. CDR1 SGHTA and CDR2 FQGTGA come from the germline V gene. This CDR3 is CASTELTGATDTQYF. The DNA for the CDR3 is TGTGCCAGCACCGAATTGACAGGGGCGACAGATACGCAGTATTTT.

The chain combines TRBV3-1 (or the pseudogene TRBV3-2) with TRBJ1-3; D remains unclear. The CDR3 contains 15 residues. Per the germline V gene, CDR1 is LGHDT and CDR2 is YNNKEL (reference sequence). Trimming took off 3 bases at V and 0 bases at J, with 9 bases between the two ends. CDR3 sequence (DNA): TGTGCCAGCAGCCACGGGTTGTACTCTGGAAACACCATATATTTT. It is translated as CASSHGLYSGNTIYF.

The genes are TRBV5-1 and TRBJ1-6; D might be TRBD1 (6 bases). Germline-derived CDR1 and CDR2 are SGHRS and YFSETQ. V was shortened by 0 bases and J by 10 bases, with 14 bases between the two germline ends. The CDR3 covers 15 residues. The CDR3: CASSLEADRSSPLHF. In nucleotides, the CDR3 is TGCGCCAGCAGCTTGGAGGCAGACAGGAGCTCACCCCTCCACTTT.

CDR3 DNA: TGTGCCAGCAGCTTCGTTAGCGGGCAAGAGACCCAGTACTTC. It codes for CASSFVSGQETQYF. The chain has TRBV11-1 and TRBJ2-5; 7 nucleotides match TRBD2. Per germline, CDR1 SGHAT and CDR2 FQDESV (reference sequence). Trimming at V came to 3 bases and at J to 2 bases, leaving 3 bases not matched to a gene. The CDR3 is 14 amino acids.

The chain is built from TRBV2 and TRBJ1-2; D gene ambiguous. The CDR3 covers 16 residues. The germline CDR1 and CDR2 sequences are SNHLY and FYNNEI. Trimming shortened V by 0 bases and J by 2 bases, and 13 bases separated the two germline ends. DNA for the CDR3: TGTGCCAGCAGTGAAGCGCTTCCTAGACGGAACTATGGCTACACCTTC. Translated, it gives CASSEALPRRNYGYTF.

The chain combines TRBV5-8 with TRBJ2-1, with D possibly being TRBD2 (5 bases). V was trimmed by 5 bases and J by 6 bases, leaving 18 bases between them. The CDR3 is made up of 15 amino acids. In germline, CDR1 is SGHTS, CDR2 YDEGEE. This CDR3 reads CASRLARVRVNEQFF. CDR3 bases: TGTGCCAGCAGGCTAGCTCGGGTCCGGGTCAATGAGCAGTTCTTC.

The chain couples TRBV6-5 to TRBJ1-1, with a possible D match to TRBD1 (5 bases). V lost 6 bases and J lost 3, with 11 bases in between. CDR3 length equals 13 residues. Germline V gene data show CDR1 as MNHEY and CDR2 as SVGAGI. The CDR3 loop reads CASSRERDTEAFF. CDR3 nucleotides: TGTGCCAGCAGCAGGGAGCGGGACACTGAAGCTTTCTTT.

The V call is TRBV7-9, the J call TRBJ1-2, with D uncertain. Germline lookup yields CDR1 SEHNR and CDR2 FQNEAQ (reference sequence). There are 13 residues in the CDR3. Trimming took 3 bases from V and 4 from J, leaving 9 bases between them. The CDR3 here is CASSFEGSYGYTF. The CDR3, as DNA: TGTGCCAGCAGCTTCGAGGGCAGCTATGGCTACACCTTC.

CDR3 DNA sequence: TGTGCCTGGAGTGTCCACGGGAACACTGAAGCTTTCTTT. Its translation: CAWSVHGNTEAFF. The rearrangement joins TRBV30 to TRBJ1-1, with D unclear. Per the germline V gene, CDR1 is GTSNPN and CDR2 is SVGIG (reference sequence). CDR3 length: 13 residues. V shed 0 bases and J shed 1 base, with 6 bases lying between them.

The rearrangement joins TRBV3-1 (or the pseudogene TRBV3-2) to TRBJ1-2; D unresolved. The germline gives CDR1 LGHDT, CDR2 YNNKEL (reference sequence). V was shortened by 4 bases and J by 5 bases, with 11 bases between the two germline ends. This CDR3 is 13 amino acids long. CDR3 amino acids: CASSPGGRYGYTF. The CDR3 nucleotides read TGTGCCAGCAGCCCCGGAGGGAGATATGGCTACACCTTC.

V is TRBV29-1 and J is TRBJ2-1; 16 positions agree with TRBD2. V lost 8 bases to trimming and J lost 7 bases; unmatched junction nucleotides: 20. CDR3 size: 19 residues. Germline V gives CDR1 SQVTM, CDR2 ANQGSEA. CDR3 protein: CSTYPGLAGGRFFSNEQFF. CDR3 in DNA: TGCAGCACCTACCCGGGACTAGCGGGGGGGAGGTTTTTCTCGAATGAGCAGTTCTTC.

This chain joins TRBV11-2 and TRBJ1-1; D gene unclear. This CDR3 region has 13 residues. Germline V gives CDR1 SGHAT, CDR2 FQNNGV. Deletions cut 1 base from V and 1 base from J, with 4 bases between. CDR3: CASSLGANTEAFF. CDR3 nucleotides: TGTGCCAGCAGCTTAGGGGCGAACACTGAAGCTTTCTTT. Full variable domain (missing parts from reference TRBV11-2 and TRBJ1-1): EAGVAQSPRYKIIEKRQSVAFWCNPISGHATLYWYQQILGQGPKLLIQFQNNGVVDDSQLPKDRFSAERLKGVDSTLKIQPAKLEDSAVYLCASSLGANTEAFFGQGTRLTVV.

The chain uses TRBV7-2 and TRBJ1-2; 8 bases match TRBD1. V lost 5 bases to trimming and J lost 0 bases; unmatched junction nucleotides: 5. The germline gives CDR1 SGHTA, CDR2 FQGNSA. This CDR3 has 15 residues. The CDR3 DNA is TGTGCCAGCAGCCCGGGACAGGATACTAACTATGGCTACACCTTC. The encoded protein is CASSPGQDTNYGYTF.

The CDR3 DNA reads as TGTGCCAGTGCAGGGACAGATACGCAGTATTTT. Its protein product is CASAGTDTQYF. The chain employs TRBV6-5 and TRBJ2-3; weak D call: TRBD1 (5 bases). The CDR3 spans 11 residues. CDR1 is MNHEY, CDR2 SVGAGI, per germline. V was cut by 9 bases and J by 3 bases, with 7 bases left in between.

This clone has just one count. The V gene is TRBV9, the J gene TRBJ1-2; a possible D gene is TRBD1 (5 bases). Germline V gives CDR1 SGDLS, CDR2 YYNGEE. Trimming left V 0 bases short and J 4 bases short, with 10 bases between. The CDR3 extends over 14 amino acids. This chain's CDR3 is CASSVGQIAYGYTF. CDR3 DNA: TGTGCCAGCAGCGTAGGACAGATCGCCTATGGCTACACCTTC.

The chain has TRBV20-1 and TRBJ2-7, with D uncertain. The germline V gene encodes CDR1 DFQATT and CDR2 SNEGSKA (reference sequence). V lost 3 bases and J 4 bases, leaving 16 bases between the germline ends. The CDR3 is 14 residues long. CDR3: CSASPATHLYEQYF. The CDR3 bases are TGCAGTGCTAGTCCCGCTACCCACCTATACGAGCAGTACTTC.

There are a few counts of this clone. The V call is TRBV5-6, the J call TRBJ1-1; D might be TRBD1 (5 bases). Germline V gene sequence: CDR1 SGHDT, CDR2 YYEEEE. V was cut by 4 bases and J by 4 bases, with 14 bases left in between. The CDR3 extends over 14 amino acids. CDR3 in DNA: TGTGCCAGCAGCCCGCGTCAGGGATCCACTGAAGCTTTCTTT. This sequence encodes CASSPRQGSTEAFF.

V usage is TRBV12-5 and J usage is TRBJ1-2; tentatively, D is TRBD1 (6 bases). CDR1 and CDR2 from the germline V gene are LGHNT and FRNRAP. The CDR3 totals 14 residues. V dropped 2 bases and J dropped 4 bases, with 11 bases sitting between them. The CDR3 nucleotides are TGTGCTAGTGGTTTGACAACAGGGTTCTATGGCTACACCTTC. This translates into CASGLTTGFYGYTF.

The J gene is TRBJ1-6, the V gene TRBV28; D not resolved. The germline V gene encodes CDR1 MDHEN and CDR2 SYDVKM. Deletions cut 5 bases from V and 7 bases from J, with 15 bases between. This CDR3 region has 15 residues. CDR3 in amino acids: CASSPPRAGNSPLHF. CDR3 nucleotide sequence: TGTGCCAGCAGTCCTCCCCGCGCGGGAAATTCACCCCTCCACTTT.

The chain has TRBV6-4 and TRBJ2-3, with 9 bases matching TRBD1. Germline V gives CDR1 MRHNA, CDR2 SNTAGT. With V trimmed by 5 bases and J by 5 bases, 8 bases remained unmatched. The CDR3 length is 15 residues. The CDR3 reads CASSQGQGSIDTQYF. The CDR3 nucleotides read TGTGCCAGCAGTCAAGGACAGGGGTCGATAGATACGCAGTATTTT.

V usage is TRBV3-1 (or the pseudogene TRBV3-2) and J usage is TRBJ1-1; 7 bases are a match to TRBD1. The CDR3 consists of 15 residues. V dropped 4 bases and J dropped 0; count of bases not matched to a gene: 5. In germline, CDR1 is LGHDT, CDR2 YNNKEL (reference sequence). The CDR3 here is CASSRWDSLNTEAFF. Here the CDR3 DNA reads TGTGCCAGCAGCCGCTGGGACAGCCTGAACACTGAAGCTTTCTTT.